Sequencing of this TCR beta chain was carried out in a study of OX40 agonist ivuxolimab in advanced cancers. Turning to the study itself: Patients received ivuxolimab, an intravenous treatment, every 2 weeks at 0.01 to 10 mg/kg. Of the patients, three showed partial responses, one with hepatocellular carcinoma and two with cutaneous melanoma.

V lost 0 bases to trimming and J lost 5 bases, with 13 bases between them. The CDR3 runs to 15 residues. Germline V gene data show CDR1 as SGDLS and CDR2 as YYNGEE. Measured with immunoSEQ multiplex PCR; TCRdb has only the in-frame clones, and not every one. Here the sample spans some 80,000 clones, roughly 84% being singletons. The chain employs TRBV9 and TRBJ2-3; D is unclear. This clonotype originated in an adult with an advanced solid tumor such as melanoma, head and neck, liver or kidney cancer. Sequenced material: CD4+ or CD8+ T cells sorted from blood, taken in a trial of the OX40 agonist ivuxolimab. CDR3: CASSVVPNRGDTQYF. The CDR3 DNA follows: TGTGCCAGCAGCGTAGTCCCCAACCGAGGAGATACGCAGTATTTT.